Following are 2 T cell receptor beta chains from one sample sequenced in a study of vaccination effects on CD4 cells after COVID-19. Here immunoSEQ multiplex PCR was the method, and the copy in TCRdb shows in-frame clones only, minus some. The sample has 45,000 to 55,000 clones; about three quarters are singletons. For these receptors, no antigen is known. Cells that had been cultured for approximately ten days were the source of isolated CD4+ T cells. Each participant was given two doses of one vaccine (BNT162b2 or mRNA-1273). This specimen was CD4+ T cells from PBMCs cultured without peptide, taken after COVID-19 vaccination. The receptors stem from a human donor who received a COVID-19 vaccine.

The chain joins TRBV19 to TRBJ1-4; no clear D. There are 15 residues in the CDR3. V was cut by 2 bases and J by 5 bases, with 12 bases left in between. Germline values: CDR1 LNHDA, CDR2 SQIVND (reference sequence). Here the CDR3 reads CASSIQERKNEKLFF. CDR3 nucleotides: TGTGCCAGTAGTATACAGGAACGGAAGAATGAAAAACTGTTTTTT.

The chain joins TRBV3-1 (or the pseudogene TRBV3-2) to TRBJ1-2; D perhaps matches TRBD1 (6 bases). V was pared by 0 bases and J by 5 bases, with 7 bases between. CDR1 is LGHDT and CDR2 is YNNKEL in the germline V gene (reference sequence). The length of the CDR3 is 13 residues. CDR3 nucleotide sequence: TGTGCCAGCAGCCAAGAAGGGGGTTATGGCTACACCTTC. Amino acids: CASSQEGGYGYTF.